These 16 T cell receptor beta chains were all obtained from the same sample, sequenced in a study of blood T cell repertoires in COVID-19. Only in-frame clones appear in the TCRdb table, and some are missing; sequencing was by immunoSEQ multiplex PCR. The profile shows 180,000 or so clones, around four fifths of them singletons. The sequencing sample was made of PBMCs or T cells enriched from blood (not recorded which). Receptors originate from an older woman who had recovered from COVID-19.

This sequence joins TRBV5-6 and TRBJ2-7; tentative D call: TRBD2 (5 bases). V dropped 3 bases and J dropped 3 bases, with 16 bases sitting between them. In germline, CDR1 is SGHDT, CDR2 YYEEEE. This CDR3 is built from 15 residues. The CDR3 here is CASSSSTTKFYEQYF. The CDR3 DNA sequence: TGTGCCAGCAGCTCGTCGACTACCAAGTTCTACGAGCAGTACTTC.

The chain couples TRBV28 to TRBJ1-6; the D gene is possibly TRBD1 (5 bases). The V gene's germline CDR1 is MDHEN and CDR2 SYDVKM. The CDR3 spans 16 residues. Between the trimmed V and J ends, which lost 4 bases and 9 bases, there was a span of 19 bases. The DNA of the CDR3 is TGTGCCAGCAGTTCCCTCCGGGGGGTTAAAGGTTCACCCCTCCACTTT. Protein: CASSSLRGVKGSPLHF. The variable domain in full, completed from reference TRBV28 and TRBJ1-6, reads DVKVTQSSRYLVKRTGEKVFLECVQDMDHENMFWYRQDPGLGLRLIYFSYDVKMKEKGDIPEGYSVSREKKERFSLILESASTNQTSMYLCASSSLRGVKGSPLHFGNGTRLTVT.

The V gene is TRBV7-3, the J gene TRBJ1-2, with TRBD1 matching over 8 bases. CDR3 size: 15 residues. Germline assignment: CDR1 SGHTA and CDR2 FQGTGA. V shed 4 bases, J shed 6 bases, and the junction held 10 bases outside the gene matches. CDR3 protein: CASSSYQGAPDGYTF. Written as DNA, the CDR3 is TGTGCCAGCAGCTCATACCAGGGGGCGCCGGATGGCTACACCTTC.

The count of this clone is one. The chain employs TRBV6-1 and TRBJ1-4; D is unclear. Trimming removed 1 base from V and 7 bases from J, with 19 bases in between. Germline V lookup: CDR1 MNHNS, CDR2 SASEGT. The CDR3 is made up of 17 amino acids. The CDR3 region has the DNA TGTGCCAGCAGTGAAGGCGGTGTCGGGCGGGTTCGTGAAAAACTGTTTTTT. Its translation is CASSEGGVGRVREKLFF.

The V call is TRBV5-1, the J call TRBJ1-2; 7 nucleotides line up with TRBD1. Germline-derived CDR1 and CDR2 are SGHRS and YFSETQ. V shed 5 bases and J 10 bases; nucleotides not matched to a gene: 11. This CDR3 spans 13 amino acids. CDR3 amino acids: CASRSGTDGTYTF. For the CDR3, the DNA is TGCGCCAGCAGGTCCGGGACAGATGGAACCTACACCTTC.

This chain joins TRBV11-2 and TRBJ1-1; no reliable D call. The V and J ends lost 1 base and 1 base respectively, with 19 bases between them. CDR3 length: 18 residues. Germline V CDR1 and CDR2: SGHAT, FQNNGV. The CDR3 nucleotides are TGTGCCAGCAGCTTAGTTTCGGTTTCTCGGAGCAGGAACACTGAAGCTTTCTTT. This sequence encodes CASSLVSVSRSRNTEAFF.

The chain combines TRBV11-3 with TRBJ2-3; D may be TRBD1 (5 bases). V lost 0 bases and J 4 bases, leaving 11 bases between the germline ends. This CDR3 spans 15 amino acids. Germline V gene data show CDR1 as SGHNT and CDR2 as YENEEA. The CDR3 region has the DNA TGTGCCAGCAGCTTAGAATCAGGGAAGCCAGATACGCAGTATTTT. It is translated as CASSLESGKPDTQYF.

This rearrangement joins TRBV11-2 to TRBJ2-7; 11 bases match TRBD2. The ends lost 5 bases at V and 6 bases at J; junction bases unmatched: 15. The germline V gene encodes CDR1 SGHAT and CDR2 FQNNGV. This CDR3 is built from 17 residues. The CDR3 bases are TGTGCCAGCAGCCCAGACCTCAGACTAGCGGGACTTCGCGAGCAGTACTTC. Protein: CASSPDLRLAGLREQYF.

The J gene is TRBJ2-6, the V gene TRBV5-1; no firm D call. V lost 3 bases and J 1 base, leaving 5 bases between the germline ends. This CDR3 is built from 14 residues. Germline values: CDR1 SGHRS, CDR2 YFSETQ. DNA for the CDR3: TGCGCCAGCAGCTATCAGTCTGGGGCCAACGTCCTGACTTTC. This encodes CASSYQSGANVLTF.

J is TRBJ1-6 and V is TRBV2; the D is unclear. Germline loops: CDR1 SNHLY, CDR2 FYNNEI. This CDR3 is 13 amino acids long. The ends were cut back, 11 bases at V and 4 bases at J, with 12 bases in the middle. The CDR3 reads CAGREGYNSPLHF. CDR3 DNA sequence: TGTGCCGGGAGGGAGGGTTATAATTCACCCCTCCACTTT.

The J gene is TRBJ2-3, the V gene TRBV2; 11 nucleotides agree with TRBD2. The V segment lost 4 bases and the J segment 5 bases; nucleotides outside the gene matches: 2. The CDR3 is 14 amino acids. Germline values: CDR1 SNHLY, CDR2 FYNNEI. The CDR3 DNA follows: TGTGCCAGCAGTGTTAGCGGGAGGGGAGATACGCAGTATTTT. Residues: CASSVSGRGDTQYF. The variable domain in full, completed from reference TRBV2 and TRBJ2-3, reads EPEVTQTPSHQVTQMGQEVILRCVPISNHLYFYWYRQILGQKVEFLVSFYNNEISEKSEIFDDQFSVERPDGSNFTLKIRSTKLEDSAMYFCASSVSGRGDTQYFGPGTRLTVL.

This clone showed up just once. This chain joins TRBV27 and TRBJ2-5; TRBD2 might be the D (6 bases). The V gene lost 6 bases and the J gene lost 5 bases, with 13 bases spanning the gap. The CDR3 contains 13 residues. Germline CDR1 reads MNHEY; CDR2 reads SMNVEV (reference sequence). The CDR3 reads CASRPTSRETQYF. In nucleotides, the CDR3 is TGTGCCAGCAGGCCGACTAGTCGGGAGACCCAGTACTTC.

J is TRBJ2-1 and V is TRBV4-2; 9 nucleotides align to TRBD2. With 1 base clipped from V and 9 bases from J, the junction kept 7 bases outside the gene matches. The germline CDR1 and CDR2 sequences are LGHNA and YNFKEQ. There are 15 residues in the CDR3. The chain's CDR3 is CASSQVGGGAGEQFF. As DNA, the CDR3 is TGTGCCAGCAGCCAAGTGGGCGGGGGGGCCGGTGAGCAGTTCTTC.

The chain couples TRBV27 to TRBJ1-6, with a tentative D call TRBD1 (6 bases). With 5 bases removed from V and 7 bases from J, the gap between germline ends came to 18 bases. The germline V gene has CDR1 MNHEY and CDR2 SMNVEV (reference sequence). The CDR3 runs to 16 residues. The CDR3 loop is CASSPSPTGTNSPLHF. The CDR3 DNA follows: TGTGCCAGCAGTCCCTCCCCCACAGGGACCAATTCACCCCTCCACTTT.

This clone has only a few counts. The rearrangement joins TRBV5-1 to TRBJ2-5; 9 nucleotides align to TRBD1. Per the germline V gene, CDR1 is SGHRS and CDR2 is YFSETQ. The CDR3 spans 16 residues. The junction had 11 bases not matched to a gene; V was cut back by 6 bases and J by 2 bases. The CDR3: CASMEGTGGEQETQYF. The CDR3 bases are TGCGCCAGCATGGAGGGAACAGGGGGCGAACAAGAGACCCAGTACTTC.

This chain joins TRBV4-2 and TRBJ2-7; 7 positions match TRBD2. V was pared by 1 base and J by 2 bases, with 5 bases of the junction left unmatched. Per the germline V gene, CDR1 is LGHNA and CDR2 is YNFKEQ. The CDR3 contains 15 residues. DNA for the CDR3: TGTGCCAGCAGCCAAGGAGCGGGAAGAACCTACGAGCAGTACTTC. It codes for CASSQGAGRTYEQYF.